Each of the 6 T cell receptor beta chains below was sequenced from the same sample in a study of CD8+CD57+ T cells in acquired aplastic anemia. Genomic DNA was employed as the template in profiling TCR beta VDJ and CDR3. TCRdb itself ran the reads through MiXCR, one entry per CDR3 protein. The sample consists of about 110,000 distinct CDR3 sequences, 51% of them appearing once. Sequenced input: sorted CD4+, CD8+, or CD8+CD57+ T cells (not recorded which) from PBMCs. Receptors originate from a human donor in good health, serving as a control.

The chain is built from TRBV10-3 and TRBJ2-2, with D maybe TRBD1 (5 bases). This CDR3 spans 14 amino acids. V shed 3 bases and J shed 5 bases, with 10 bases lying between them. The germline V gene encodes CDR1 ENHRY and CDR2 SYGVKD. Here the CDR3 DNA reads TGTGCCATCAGTGACCCAGGGCGGACCGGGGAGCTGTTTTTT. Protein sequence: CAISDPGRTGELFF.

This CDR3 is CASSLGAGVTSPLHF. The CDR3 bases are TGTGCCAGCAGCTTAGGGGCAGGGGTCACCTCACCCCTCCACTTT. This sequence joins TRBV7-3 and TRBJ1-6; possibly TRBD1 for D (6 bases). The CDR3 has 15 amino acids. The ends were cut back, 2 bases at V and 10 bases at J, with 15 bases in the middle. Germline V gene data show CDR1 as SGHTA and CDR2 as FQGTGA.

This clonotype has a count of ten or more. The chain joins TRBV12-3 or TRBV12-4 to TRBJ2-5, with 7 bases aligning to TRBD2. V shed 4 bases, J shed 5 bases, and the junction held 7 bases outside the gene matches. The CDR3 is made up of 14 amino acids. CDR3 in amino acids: CASSWASGAETQYF. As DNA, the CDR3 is TGTGCCAGCAGTTGGGCTAGCGGAGCCGAGACCCAGTACTTC.

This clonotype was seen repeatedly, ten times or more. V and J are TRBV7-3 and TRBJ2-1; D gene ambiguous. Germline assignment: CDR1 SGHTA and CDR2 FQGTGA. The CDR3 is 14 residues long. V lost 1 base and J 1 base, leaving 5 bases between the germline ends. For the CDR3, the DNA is TGTGCCAGCAGCTTAAGGTATTCCTACAATGAGCAGTTCTTC. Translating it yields CASSLRYSYNEQFF. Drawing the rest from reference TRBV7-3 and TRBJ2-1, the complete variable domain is GAGVSQTPSNKVTEKGKYVELRCDPISGHTALYWYRQSLGQGPEFLIYFQGTGAADDSGLPNDRFFAVRPEGSVSTLKIQRTERGDSAVYLCASSLRYSYNEQFFGPGTRLTVL.

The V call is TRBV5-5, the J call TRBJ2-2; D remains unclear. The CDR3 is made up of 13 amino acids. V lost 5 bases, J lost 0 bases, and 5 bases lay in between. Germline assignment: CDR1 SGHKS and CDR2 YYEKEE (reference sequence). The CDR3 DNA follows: TGTGCCAGCAGTAGAGCGAACACCGGGGAGCTGTTTTTT. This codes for CASSRANTGELFF.

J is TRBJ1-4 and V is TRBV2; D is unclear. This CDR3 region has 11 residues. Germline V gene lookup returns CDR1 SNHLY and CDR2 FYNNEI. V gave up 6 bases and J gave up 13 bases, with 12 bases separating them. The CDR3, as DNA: TGTGCCAGCAGCGAATACCTAGTACTGTTTTTT. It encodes CASSEYLVLFF.